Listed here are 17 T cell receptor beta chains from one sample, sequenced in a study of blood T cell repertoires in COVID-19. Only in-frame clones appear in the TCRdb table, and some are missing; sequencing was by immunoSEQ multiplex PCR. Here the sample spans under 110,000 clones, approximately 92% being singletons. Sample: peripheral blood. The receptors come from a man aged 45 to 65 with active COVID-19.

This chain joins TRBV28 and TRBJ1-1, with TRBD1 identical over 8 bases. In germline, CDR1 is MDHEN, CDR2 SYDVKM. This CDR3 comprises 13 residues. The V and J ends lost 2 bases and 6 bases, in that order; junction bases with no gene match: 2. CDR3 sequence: CASSLRTGSEAFF. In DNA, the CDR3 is TGTGCCAGCAGTTTACGGACAGGGTCTGAAGCTTTCTTT.

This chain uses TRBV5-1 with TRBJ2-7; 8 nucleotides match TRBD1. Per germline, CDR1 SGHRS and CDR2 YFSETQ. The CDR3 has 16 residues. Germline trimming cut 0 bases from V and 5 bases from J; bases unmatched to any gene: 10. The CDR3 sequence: CASSLATGQVEDEQYF. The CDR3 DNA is TGCGCCAGCAGCTTGGCAACGGGACAGGTTGAGGACGAGCAGTACTTC.

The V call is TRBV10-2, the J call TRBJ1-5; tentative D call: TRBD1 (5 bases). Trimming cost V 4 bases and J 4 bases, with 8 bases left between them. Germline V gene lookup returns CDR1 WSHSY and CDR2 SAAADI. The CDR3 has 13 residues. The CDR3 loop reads CASSGQPNQPQHF. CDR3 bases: TGCGCCAGCAGTGGACAGCCAAATCAGCCCCAGCATTTT.

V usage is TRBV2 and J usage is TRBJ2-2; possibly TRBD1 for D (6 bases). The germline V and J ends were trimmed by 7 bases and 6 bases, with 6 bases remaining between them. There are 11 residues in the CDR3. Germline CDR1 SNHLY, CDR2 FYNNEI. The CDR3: CASKGAGELFF. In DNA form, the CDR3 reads TGTGCCAGCAAGGGGGCCGGGGAGCTGTTTTTT. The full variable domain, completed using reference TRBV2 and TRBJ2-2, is EPEVTQTPSHQVTQMGQEVILRCVPISNHLYFYWYRQILGQKVEFLVSFYNNEISEKSEIFDDQFSVERPDGSNFTLKIRSTKLEDSAMYFCASKGAGELFFGEGSRLTVL.

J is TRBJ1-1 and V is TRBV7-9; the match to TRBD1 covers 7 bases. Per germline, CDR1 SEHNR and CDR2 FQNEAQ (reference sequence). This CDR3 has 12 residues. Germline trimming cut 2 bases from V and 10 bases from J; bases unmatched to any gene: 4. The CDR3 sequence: CASSLSQGGAFF. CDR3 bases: TGTGCCAGCAGCTTATCGCAGGGGGGAGCTTTCTTT.

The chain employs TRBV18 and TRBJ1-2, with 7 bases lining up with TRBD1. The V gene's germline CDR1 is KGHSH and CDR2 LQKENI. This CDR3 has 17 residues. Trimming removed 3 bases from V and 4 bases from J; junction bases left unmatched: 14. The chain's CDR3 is CASSPNPGQTIAYGYTF. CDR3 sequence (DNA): TGTGCCAGCTCACCCAACCCGGGACAGACTATTGCCTATGGCTACACCTTC.

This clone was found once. CDR3 residues: CASRGGTGGVYDYGYTF. The CDR3 coding sequence is TGTGCCAGCAGAGGCGGGACAGGGGGCGTTTACGACTATGGCTACACCTTC. This chain connects TRBV27 to TRBJ1-2, with 12 bases matching TRBD1. V was pared by 6 bases and J by 3 bases, with 11 bases of the junction left unmatched. Germline-derived CDR1 and CDR2 are MNHEY and SMNVEV (reference sequence). The CDR3 contains 17 residues.

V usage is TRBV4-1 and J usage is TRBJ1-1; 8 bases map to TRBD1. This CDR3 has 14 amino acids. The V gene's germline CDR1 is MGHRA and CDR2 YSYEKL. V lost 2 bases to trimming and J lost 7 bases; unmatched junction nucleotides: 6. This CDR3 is CASSQTGGIFEAFF. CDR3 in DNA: TGCGCCAGCAGCCAAACAGGGGGAATATTTGAAGCTTTCTTT.

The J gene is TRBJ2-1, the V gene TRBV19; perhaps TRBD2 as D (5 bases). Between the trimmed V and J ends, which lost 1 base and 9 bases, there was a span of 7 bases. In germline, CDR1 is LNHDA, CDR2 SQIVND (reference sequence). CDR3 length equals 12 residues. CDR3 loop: CASSIARGEQFF. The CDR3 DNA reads TGTGCCAGTAGTATAGCCCGGGGTGAGCAGTTCTTC.

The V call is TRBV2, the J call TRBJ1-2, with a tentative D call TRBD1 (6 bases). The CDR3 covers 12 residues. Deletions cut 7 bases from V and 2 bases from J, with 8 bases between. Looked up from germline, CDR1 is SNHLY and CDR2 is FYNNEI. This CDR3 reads CASTQGNYGYTF. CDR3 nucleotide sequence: TGTGCCAGCACCCAGGGGAACTATGGCTACACCTTC. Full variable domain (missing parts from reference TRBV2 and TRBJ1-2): EPEVTQTPSHQVTQMGQEVILRCVPISNHLYFYWYRQILGQKVEFLVSFYNNEISEKSEIFDDQFSVERPDGSNFTLKIRSTKLEDSAMYFCASTQGNYGYTFGSGTRLTVV.

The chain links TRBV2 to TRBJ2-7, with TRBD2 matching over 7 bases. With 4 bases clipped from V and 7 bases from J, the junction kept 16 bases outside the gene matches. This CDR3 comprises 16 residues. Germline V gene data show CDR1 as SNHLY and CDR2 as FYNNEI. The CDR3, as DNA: TGTGCCAGCAGTGGTCAGCGGGGAGGCTTCGGGGGAGAGCAGTACTTC. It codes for CASSGQRGGFGGEQYF. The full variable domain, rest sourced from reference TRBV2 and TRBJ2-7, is EPEVTQTPSHQVTQMGQEVILRCVPISNHLYFYWYRQILGQKVEFLVSFYNNEISEKSEIFDDQFSVERPDGSNFTLKIRSTKLEDSAMYFCASSGQRGGFGGEQYFGPGTRLTVT.

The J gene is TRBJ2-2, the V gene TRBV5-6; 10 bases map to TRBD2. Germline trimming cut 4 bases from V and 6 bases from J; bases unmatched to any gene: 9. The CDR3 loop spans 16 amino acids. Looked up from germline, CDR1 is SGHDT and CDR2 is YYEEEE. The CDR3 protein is CASSPSLSGRAGELFF. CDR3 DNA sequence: TGTGCCAGCAGCCCATCTCTGAGCGGGAGGGCCGGGGAGCTGTTTTTT.

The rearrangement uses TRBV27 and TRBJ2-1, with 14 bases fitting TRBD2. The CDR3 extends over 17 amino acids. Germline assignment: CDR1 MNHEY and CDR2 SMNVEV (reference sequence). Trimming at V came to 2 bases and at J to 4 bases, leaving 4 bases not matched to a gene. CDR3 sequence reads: CASSLTTSGREYNEQFF. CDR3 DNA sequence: TGTGCCAGCAGTTTAACGACTAGCGGGAGGGAGTACAATGAGCAGTTCTTC.

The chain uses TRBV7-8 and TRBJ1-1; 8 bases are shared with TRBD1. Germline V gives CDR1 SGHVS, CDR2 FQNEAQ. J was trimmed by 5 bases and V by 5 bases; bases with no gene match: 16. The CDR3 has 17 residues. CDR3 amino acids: CASSLSLGQGSGTEAFF. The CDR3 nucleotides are TGTGCCAGCAGCCTCTCCCTCGGACAGGGATCGGGGACTGAAGCTTTCTTT.

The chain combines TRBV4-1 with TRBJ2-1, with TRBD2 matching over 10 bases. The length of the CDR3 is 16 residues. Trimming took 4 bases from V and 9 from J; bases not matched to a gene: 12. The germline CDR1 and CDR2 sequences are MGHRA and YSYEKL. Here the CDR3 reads CASSRPGSGRAGEQFF. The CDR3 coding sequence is TGCGCCAGCAGCCGCCCCGGCAGCGGGAGGGCCGGTGAGCAGTTCTTC.

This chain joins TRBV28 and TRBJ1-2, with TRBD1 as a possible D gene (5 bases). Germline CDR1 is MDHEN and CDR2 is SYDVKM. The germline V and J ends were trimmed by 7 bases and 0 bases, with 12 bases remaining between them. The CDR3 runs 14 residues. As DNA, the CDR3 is TGTGCCAGCAAGGGGCGGGGGACTAACTATGGCTACACCTTC. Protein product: CASKGRGTNYGYTF.

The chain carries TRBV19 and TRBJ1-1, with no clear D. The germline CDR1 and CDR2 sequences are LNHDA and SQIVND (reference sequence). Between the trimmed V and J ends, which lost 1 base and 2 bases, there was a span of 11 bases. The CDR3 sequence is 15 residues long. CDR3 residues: CASSIGRTVNTEAFF. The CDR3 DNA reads TGTGCCAGTAGTATAGGGAGGACGGTCAACACTGAAGCTTTCTTT.